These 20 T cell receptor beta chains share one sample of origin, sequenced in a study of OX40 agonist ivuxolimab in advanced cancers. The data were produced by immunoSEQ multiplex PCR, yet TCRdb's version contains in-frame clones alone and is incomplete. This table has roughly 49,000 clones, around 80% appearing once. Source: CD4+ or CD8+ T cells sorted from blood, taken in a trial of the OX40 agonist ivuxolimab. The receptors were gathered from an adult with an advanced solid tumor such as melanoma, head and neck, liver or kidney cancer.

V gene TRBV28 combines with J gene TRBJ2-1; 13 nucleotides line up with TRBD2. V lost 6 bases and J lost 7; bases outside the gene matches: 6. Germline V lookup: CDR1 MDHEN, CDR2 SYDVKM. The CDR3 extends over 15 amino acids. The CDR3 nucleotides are TGTGCCAGCAGGTGGACTAGCGGGAGTGATAATGAGCAGTTCTTC. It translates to CASRWTSGSDNEQFF.

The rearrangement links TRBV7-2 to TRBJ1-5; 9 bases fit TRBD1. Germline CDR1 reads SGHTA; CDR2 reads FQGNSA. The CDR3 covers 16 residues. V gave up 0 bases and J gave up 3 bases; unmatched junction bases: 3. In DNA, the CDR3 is TGTGCCAGCAGCTTAGCTGGGACAGGGTTCAATCAGCCCCAGCATTTT. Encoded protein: CASSLAGTGFNQPQHF.

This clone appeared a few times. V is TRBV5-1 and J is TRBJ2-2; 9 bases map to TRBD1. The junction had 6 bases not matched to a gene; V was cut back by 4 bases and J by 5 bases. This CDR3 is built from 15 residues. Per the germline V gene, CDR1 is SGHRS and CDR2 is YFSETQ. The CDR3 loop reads CASSEAGQGTGELFF. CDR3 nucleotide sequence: TGCGCCAGCAGCGAAGCGGGACAGGGTACCGGGGAGCTGTTTTTT.

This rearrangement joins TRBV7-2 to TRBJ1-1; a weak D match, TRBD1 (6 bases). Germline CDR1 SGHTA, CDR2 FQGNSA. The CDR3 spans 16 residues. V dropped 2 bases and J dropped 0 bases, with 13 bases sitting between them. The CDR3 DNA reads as TGTGCCAGCAGCTTATCGGGGGGCAGGATGAACACTGAAGCTTTCTTT. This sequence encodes CASSLSGGRMNTEAFF.

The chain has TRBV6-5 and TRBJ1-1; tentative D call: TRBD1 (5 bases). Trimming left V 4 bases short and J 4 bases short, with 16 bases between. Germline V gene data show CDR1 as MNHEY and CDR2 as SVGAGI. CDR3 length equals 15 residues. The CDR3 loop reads CASSSGSLRSTEAFF. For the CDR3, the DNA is TGTGCCAGCAGTTCAGGGAGTCTCCGGTCCACTGAAGCTTTCTTT.

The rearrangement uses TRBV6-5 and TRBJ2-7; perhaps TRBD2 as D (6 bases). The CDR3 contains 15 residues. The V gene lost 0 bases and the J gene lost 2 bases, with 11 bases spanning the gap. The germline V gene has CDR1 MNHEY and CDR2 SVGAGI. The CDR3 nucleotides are TGTGCCAGCAGTTACTCGCATACTAGCCCCTACGAGCAGTACTTC. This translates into CASSYSHTSPYEQYF.

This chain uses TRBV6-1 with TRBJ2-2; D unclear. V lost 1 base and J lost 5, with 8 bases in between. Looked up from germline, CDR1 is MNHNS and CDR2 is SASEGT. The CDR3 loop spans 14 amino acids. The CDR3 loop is CASSEVFGTGELFF. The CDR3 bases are TGTGCCAGCAGTGAAGTATTCGGGACCGGGGAGCTGTTTTTT.

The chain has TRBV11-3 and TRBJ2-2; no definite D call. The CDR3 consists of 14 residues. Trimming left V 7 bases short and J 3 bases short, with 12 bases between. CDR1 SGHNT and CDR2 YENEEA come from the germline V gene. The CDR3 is CASTIYADTGELFF. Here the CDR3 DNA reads TGTGCCAGCACCATCTATGCGGACACCGGGGAGCTGTTTTTT.

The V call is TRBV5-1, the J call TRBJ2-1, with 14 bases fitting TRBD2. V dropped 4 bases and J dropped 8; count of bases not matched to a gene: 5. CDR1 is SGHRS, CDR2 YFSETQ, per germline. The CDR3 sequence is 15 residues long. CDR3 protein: CASSRTSGRTDEQFF. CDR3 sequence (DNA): TGCGCCAGCAGCAGGACTAGCGGGAGGACCGATGAGCAGTTCTTC.

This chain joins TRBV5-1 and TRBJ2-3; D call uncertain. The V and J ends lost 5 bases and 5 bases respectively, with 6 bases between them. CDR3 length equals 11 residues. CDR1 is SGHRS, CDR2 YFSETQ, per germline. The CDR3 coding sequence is TGCGCCAGCAGATTGTTAGATACGCAGTATTTT. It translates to CASRLLDTQYF.

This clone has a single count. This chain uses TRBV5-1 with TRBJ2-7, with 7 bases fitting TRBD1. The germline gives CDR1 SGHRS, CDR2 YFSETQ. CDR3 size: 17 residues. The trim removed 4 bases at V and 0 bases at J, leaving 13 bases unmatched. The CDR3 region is CASSARPQGLSSYEQYF. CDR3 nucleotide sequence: TGCGCCAGCAGCGCCCGACCACAGGGGTTAAGCTCCTACGAGCAGTACTTC. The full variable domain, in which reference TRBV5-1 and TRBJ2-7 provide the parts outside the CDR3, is KAGVTQTPRYLIKTRGQQVTLSCSPISGHRSVSWYQQTPGQGLQFLFEYFSETQRNKGNFPGRFSGRQFSNSRSEMNVSTLELGDSALYLCASSARPQGLSSYEQYFGPGTRLTVT.

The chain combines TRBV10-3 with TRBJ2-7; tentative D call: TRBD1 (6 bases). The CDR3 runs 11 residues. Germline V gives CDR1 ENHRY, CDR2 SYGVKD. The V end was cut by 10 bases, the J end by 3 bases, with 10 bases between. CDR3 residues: CATGQLYEQYF. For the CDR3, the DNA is TGTGCCACCGGACAGCTCTACGAGCAGTACTTC.

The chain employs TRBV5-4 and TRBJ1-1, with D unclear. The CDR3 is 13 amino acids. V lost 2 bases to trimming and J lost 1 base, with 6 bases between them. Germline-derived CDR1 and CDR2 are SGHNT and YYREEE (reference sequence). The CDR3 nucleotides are TGTGCCAGCAGCTTAAAGGGGAACACTGAAGCTTTCTTT. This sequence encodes CASSLKGNTEAFF. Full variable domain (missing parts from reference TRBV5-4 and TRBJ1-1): ETGVTQSPTHLIKTRGQQVTLRCSSQSGHNTVSWYQQALGQGPQFIFQYYREEENGRGNFPPRFSGLQFPNYSSELNVNALELDDSALYLCASSLKGNTEAFFGQGTRLTVV.

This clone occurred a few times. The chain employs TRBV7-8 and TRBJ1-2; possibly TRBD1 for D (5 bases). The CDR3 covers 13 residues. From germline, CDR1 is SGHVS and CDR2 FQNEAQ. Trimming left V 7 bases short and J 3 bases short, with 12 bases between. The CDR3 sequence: CASNQGPYYGYTF. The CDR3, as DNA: TGTGCCAGCAACCAGGGACCATACTATGGCTACACCTTC.

CDR3 nucleotide sequence: TGTGCCAGCAGTTTAGGGACAGGGATAACCGGGGAGCTGTTTTTT. This codes for CASSLGTGITGELFF. This rearrangement joins TRBV28 to TRBJ2-2, with 9 bases that match TRBD1. The CDR3 is 15 amino acids. In germline, CDR1 is MDHEN, CDR2 SYDVKM. Unmatched junction bases numbered 3, after V lost 2 bases and J lost 5 bases.

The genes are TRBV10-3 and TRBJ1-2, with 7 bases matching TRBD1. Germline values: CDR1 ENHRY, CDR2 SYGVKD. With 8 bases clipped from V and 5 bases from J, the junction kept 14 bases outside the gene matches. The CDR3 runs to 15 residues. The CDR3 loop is CAIQRGTGVPYGYTF. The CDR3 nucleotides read TGTGCCATCCAAAGAGGAACAGGGGTCCCTTATGGCTACACCTTC.

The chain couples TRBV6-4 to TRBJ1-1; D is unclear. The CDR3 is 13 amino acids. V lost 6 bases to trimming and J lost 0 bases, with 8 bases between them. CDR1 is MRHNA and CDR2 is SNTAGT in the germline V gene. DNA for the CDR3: TGTGCCAGCAGAGCTGATCTGAACACTGAAGCTTTCTTT. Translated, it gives CASRADLNTEAFF.

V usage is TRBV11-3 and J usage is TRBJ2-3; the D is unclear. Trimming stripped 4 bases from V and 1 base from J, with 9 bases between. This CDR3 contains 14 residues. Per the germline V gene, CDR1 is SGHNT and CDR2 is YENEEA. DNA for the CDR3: TGTGCCAGCAGCTCCAGCCCCGGCACAGATACGCAGTATTTT. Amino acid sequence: CASSSSPGTDTQYF.

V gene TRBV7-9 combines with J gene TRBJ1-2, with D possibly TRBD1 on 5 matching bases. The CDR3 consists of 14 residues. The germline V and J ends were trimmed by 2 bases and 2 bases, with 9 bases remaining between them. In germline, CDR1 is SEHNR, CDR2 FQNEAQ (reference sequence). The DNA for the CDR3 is TGTGCCAGCAGCTTACGTTCAGGGAACTATGGCTACACCTTC. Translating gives CASSLRSGNYGYTF.

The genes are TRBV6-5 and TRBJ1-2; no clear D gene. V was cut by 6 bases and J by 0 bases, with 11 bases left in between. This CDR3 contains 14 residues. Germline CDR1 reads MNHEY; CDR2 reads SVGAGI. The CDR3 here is CASSRDNTNYGYTF. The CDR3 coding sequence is TGTGCCAGCAGCAGAGACAATACTAACTATGGCTACACCTTC.